The clone carrying this T cell receptor beta chain was seen a few times. This sample was included in a study of OX40 agonist ivuxolimab in advanced cancers. The wider study: The study treated patients with ivuxolimab, an agonistic anti-OX40 (CD134) antibody. Enrollees could have had prior anti-PD-1, anti-PD-L1 or anti-CTLA-4 therapy, which roughly 40% had received.

Sampling times: baseline, cycle 4 day 1, cycle 7 day 1. The assay was immunoSEQ multiplex PCR, and TCRdb's table has in-frame clones only and misses some. The sample lists over 40,000 clones, roughly 90% occurring once. Looked up from germline, CDR1 is ENHRY and CDR2 is SYGVKD. The CDR3 runs 13 residues. V was clipped by 3 bases and J by 4 bases, with 9 bases between them. This chain joins TRBV10-3 and TRBJ1-1, with D perhaps TRBD1 (6 bases). Material: CD4+ or CD8+ T cells sorted from blood, obtained in a trial of the OX40 agonist ivuxolimab. The source is an adult with an advanced solid tumor such as melanoma, head and neck, liver or kidney cancer. CDR3 nucleotides: TGTGCCATCAGTGACAGGGGAATCACTGAAGCTTTCTTT. Translation gives CAISDRGITEAFF.